This T cell receptor (beta chain) was identified in a study of cytomegalovirus exposure and HLA in healthy donors. Germline V gene data show CDR1 as WNHNN and CDR2 as SYGVQD (reference sequence). The length of the CDR3 is 12 residues. After removal of 8 bases from V and 5 bases from J, the junction contained 2 bases not matched to a gene. This clone came up a few times. The primer mix had 60 Vbeta and 13 Jbeta primers. This table comes from immunoSEQ multiplex PCR, and its TCRdb copy is limited to in-frame clones, with some not included. The sample lists around 190,000 clones, roughly four fifths occurring once.

Sequencing input: PBMCs. This rearrangement joins TRBV10-1 to TRBJ2-5; 10 bases are a match to TRBD1. The TCR originated in a woman aged 25 to 39 in good health and CMV-seropositive. CDR3 sequence reads: CASSGQGETQYF. CDR3 nucleotides: TGCGCCAGCTCGGGACAGGGGGAGACCCAGTACTTC.